One sample yielded the 22 T cell receptor beta chains listed below, sequenced in a study of CD8+ T cells in alopecia areata. Extraction and reverse transcription of RNA yielded cDNA as the sequencing template. Measured with immunoSEQ multiplex PCR; TCRdb has only the in-frame clones, and not every one. The repertoire holds about 97,000 clones, with about 40% as singletons. The material sequenced was CD4+ T cells sorted from blood. The origin of the receptors is a human donor with alopecia areata.

Comments on this clone: The same CDR3 can be traced to other DNA sequences in this sample. The chain has TRBV7-2 and TRBJ2-7; D is unclear. V gave up 2 bases and J gave up 0 bases, with 8 bases separating them. This CDR3 has 14 residues. In germline, CDR1 is SGHTA, CDR2 FQGNSA. The CDR3 region is CASSLSHSSYEQYF. The CDR3 nucleotides read TGTGCCAGCAGCTTATCCCACAGCTCCTACGAGCAGTACTTC. Variable domain in full (rest from reference TRBV7-2 and TRBJ2-7): GAGVSQSPSNKVTEKGKDVELRCDPISGHTALYWYRQSLGQGLEFLIYFQGNSAPDKSGLPSDRFSAERTGGSVSTLTIQRTQQEDSAVYLCASSLSHSSYEQYFGPGTRLTVT.

This clone was counted between two and nine times. The genes are TRBV29-1 and TRBJ2-3; D gene unclear. The CDR3 contains 13 residues. V shed 3 bases and J shed 1 base, with 8 bases lying between them. Germline V CDR1 and CDR2: SQVTM, ANQGSEA. The CDR3, as DNA: TGCAGCGTTGACGGGCAGGGCACAGATACGCAGTATTTT. Translation gives CSVDGQGTDTQYF.

This clone was counted between two and nine times. The chain combines TRBV30 with TRBJ1-1; 7 bases line up with TRBD1. The germline gives CDR1 GTSNPN, CDR2 SVGIG (reference sequence). The CDR3 covers 14 residues. The V and J ends lost 7 bases and 3 bases, in that order; junction bases with no gene match: 11. CDR3 DNA: TGTGCCTCCACAGCACAGGGGTGGGACACTGAAGCTTTCTTT. Protein: CASTAQGWDTEAFF.

The chain recombines TRBV2 with TRBJ2-1; D unclear. This CDR3 has 14 amino acids. V gave up 3 bases and J gave up 4 bases, with 10 bases separating them. Germline loops: CDR1 SNHLY, CDR2 FYNNEI. As DNA, the CDR3 is TGTGCCAGCAGTGATGTGACGGTGTACAATGAGCAGTTCTTC. Its protein product is CASSDVTVYNEQFF.

CDR3 DNA sequence: TGTGCCAGTAGTTCCCGGGACTCGCTTTTCGGTGAGCAGTTCTTC. It is translated as CASSSRDSLFGEQFF. This rearrangement joins TRBV19 to TRBJ2-1; possibly TRBD2 for D (6 bases). V was trimmed by 5 bases and J by 9 bases, leaving 20 bases between them. Germline CDR1 and CDR2: LNHDA and SQIVND (reference sequence). This CDR3 comprises 15 residues.

This clone was observed a handful of times. This sequence joins TRBV19 and TRBJ2-7; 9 nucleotides align to TRBD1. CDR1 is LNHDA, CDR2 SQIVND, per germline (reference sequence). The J segment lost 5 bases and the V segment lost 1 base, leaving 3 bases of the junction unmatched. The CDR3 runs 14 residues. The CDR3 loop reads CASSIGTGGDEQYF. CDR3 coding DNA: TGTGCCAGTAGTATAGGTACAGGGGGCGACGAGCAGTACTTC.

The chain carries TRBV2 and TRBJ2-5, with D tentatively TRBD2 (6 bases). The V gene lost 4 bases and the J gene lost 4 bases, with 13 bases spanning the gap. Germline V gene lookup returns CDR1 SNHLY and CDR2 FYNNEI. This CDR3 region has 14 residues. In DNA form, the CDR3 reads TGTGCCAGCAGTGCGGATCGCGGGGTAGAGACCCAGTACTTC. Encoded protein: CASSADRGVETQYF.

The gene calls are TRBV30 and TRBJ2-4, with D perhaps TRBD1 (6 bases). V was trimmed by 1 base and J by 16 bases, leaving 26 bases between them. Germline V CDR1 and CDR2: GTSNPN, SVGIG (reference sequence). CDR3 length: 15 residues. The CDR3 bases are TGTGCCTGGAGTGCCTTGACAGGCCGCGAAGGTCGACAATACTTC. Amino acids: CAWSALTGREGRQYF. Together with reference TRBV30 and TRBJ2-4, the CDR3 gives the full variable domain: SQTIHQWPATLVQPVGSPLSLECTVEGTSNPNLYWYRQAAGRGLQLLFYSVGIGQISSEVPQNLSASRPQDRQFILSSKKLLLSDSGFYLCAWSALTGREGRQYFGAGTRLSVL.

This clone has just a few counts. The chain couples TRBV15 to TRBJ2-1; 11 bases fit TRBD2. Germline CDR1 reads LNHNV; CDR2 reads YYDKDF (reference sequence). The CDR3 extends over 15 amino acids. Trimming at V came to 1 base and at J to 6 bases, leaving 2 bases not matched to a gene. In nucleotides, the CDR3 is TGTGCCACCAGCAGAGCTAGCGGGAGGTTCAATGAGCAGTTCTTC. Translation: CATSRASGRFNEQFF.

This clone was counted between two and nine times. V usage is TRBV28 and J usage is TRBJ2-7; TRBD2 is a possible D gene (5 bases). Germline V gives CDR1 MDHEN, CDR2 SYDVKM. V dropped 4 bases and J dropped 7 bases, with 14 bases sitting between them. The CDR3 sequence is 13 residues long. CDR3 in DNA: TGTGCCAGCAGTTACGGACTCACGGCTGAGCAGTACTTC. Encoded protein: CASSYGLTAEQYF.

This clone was detected only once. The rearrangement links TRBV5-1 to TRBJ2-7; D not resolved. V was clipped by 5 bases and J by 3 bases, with 15 bases between them. CDR3 length equals 14 residues. Germline CDR1 and CDR2: SGHRS and YFSETQ. The CDR3 loop reads CASRTAPVGYEQYF. DNA of the CDR3: TGCGCCAGCAGGACGGCGCCCGTGGGCTACGAGCAGTACTTC.

This chain uses TRBV7-9 with TRBJ2-3; weak D call: TRBD1 (6 bases). Germline lookup yields CDR1 SEHNR and CDR2 FQNEAQ (reference sequence). V lost 7 bases to trimming and J lost 2 bases, with 7 bases between them. The CDR3 runs 12 residues. CDR3 protein: CASKGDTDTQYF. The CDR3 DNA reads as TGTGCCAGCAAGGGGGACACAGATACGCAGTATTTT.

The chain links TRBV28 to TRBJ2-6, with 7 nucleotides matching TRBD2. V trimming: 6 bases; J trimming: 3 bases; junction bases outside the gene matches: 8. Germline CDR1 and CDR2: MDHEN and SYDVKM. CDR3 length: 16 amino acids. This CDR3 reads CASSPAGEGGANVLTF. As DNA, the CDR3 is TGTGCCAGCAGCCCCGCGGGGGAGGGTGGGGCCAACGTCCTGACTTTC.

This clone was counted a few times. The rearrangement uses TRBV19 and TRBJ1-2; D not resolved. The germline V and J ends were trimmed by 3 bases and 3 bases, with 8 bases remaining between them. Looked up from germline, CDR1 is LNHDA and CDR2 is SQIVND (reference sequence). The CDR3 contains 13 residues. This CDR3 reads CASSIRSHYGYTF. CDR3 DNA: TGTGCCAGTAGTATCCGAAGTCACTATGGCTACACCTTC.

V is TRBV30 and J is TRBJ2-1; D not resolved. Germline values: CDR1 GTSNPN, CDR2 SVGIG (reference sequence). CDR3 length equals 11 residues. Trimming stripped 3 bases from V and 5 bases from J, with 5 bases between. The CDR3 sequence: CAWRENNEQFF. In DNA form, the CDR3 reads TGTGCCTGGAGAGAGAACAATGAGCAGTTCTTC.

The chain has TRBV7-2 and TRBJ2-7; a weak D match, TRBD2 (6 bases). Trimming removed 1 base at V and 0 bases at J, with 7 bases between. CDR3 length: 14 amino acids. Looked up from germline, CDR1 is SGHTA and CDR2 is FQGNSA. As DNA, the CDR3 is TGTGCCAGCAGCTTAGGGGGGGACTCCTACGAGCAGTACTTC. Amino acids: CASSLGGDSYEQYF.

The CDR3 protein is CASSILTEAFF. In DNA form, the CDR3 reads TGTGCCAGTAGTATATTGACTGAAGCTTTCTTT. This chain uses TRBV19 with TRBJ1-1; unclear D gene. The CDR3 has 11 amino acids. Trimming left V 2 bases short and J 5 bases short, with 3 bases between. Per germline, CDR1 LNHDA and CDR2 SQIVND (reference sequence).

This sequence joins TRBV7-2 and TRBJ2-2; D may be TRBD2 (5 bases). Germline lookup yields CDR1 SGHTA and CDR2 FQGNSA. Trimming removed 10 bases at V and 4 bases at J, with 16 bases between. This CDR3 comprises 14 residues. This CDR3 is CATPRRLGTGELFF. The CDR3 region has the DNA TGTGCCACACCTAGGAGGCTCGGCACCGGGGAGCTGTTTTTT.

The J gene is TRBJ2-3, the V gene TRBV5-6, with TRBD2 identical over 8 bases. Germline trimming cut 5 bases from V and 5 bases from J; bases unmatched to any gene: 10. Per the germline V gene, CDR1 is SGHDT and CDR2 is YYEEEE. There are 15 residues in the CDR3. CDR3 protein: CASRIRGGPEDTQYF. CDR3 sequence (DNA): TGTGCCAGCAGGATACGGGGGGGCCCGGAAGATACGCAGTATTTT. Using reference TRBV5-6 and TRBJ2-3 for the parts outside the CDR3, the full variable domain is DAGVTQSPTHLIKTRGQQVTLRCSPKSGHDTVSWYQQALGQGPQFIFQYYEEEERQRGNFPDRFSGHQFPNYSSELNVNALLLGDSALYLCASRIRGGPEDTQYFGPGTRLTVL.

The chain carries TRBV29-1 and TRBJ2-5; weak D call: TRBD2 (7 bases). V lost 5 bases and J lost 4, with 20 bases in between. Germline CDR1 SQVTM, CDR2 ANQGSEA. The CDR3 sequence is 15 residues long. The CDR3 is CSVTSRGRGGETQYF. The CDR3 nucleotides read TGCAGCGTTACCTCGCGAGGGAGGGGGGGAGAGACCCAGTACTTC.

The chain links TRBV5-6 to TRBJ1-5, with TRBD1 as a possible D gene (5 bases). This CDR3 is 14 amino acids long. Trimming stripped 2 bases from V and 3 bases from J, with 9 bases between. Germline CDR1 SGHDT, CDR2 YYEEEE. The CDR3 spells CASSFRAINQPQHF. The CDR3 DNA reads TGTGCCAGCAGCTTCAGGGCAATCAATCAGCCCCAGCATTTT.

J is TRBJ1-1 and V is TRBV5-6; 8 nucleotides line up with TRBD1. The junction had 4 bases not matched to a gene; V was cut back by 2 bases and J by 1 base. The CDR3 totals 15 residues. The germline CDR1 and CDR2 sequences are SGHDT and YYEEEE. The CDR3 DNA reads TGTGCCAGCAGCTTAATGGACAGGGAGAACACTGAAGCTTTCTTT. It translates to CASSLMDRENTEAFF. The full variable domain, rest sourced from reference TRBV5-6 and TRBJ1-1, is DAGVTQSPTHLIKTRGQQVTLRCSPKSGHDTVSWYQQALGQGPQFIFQYYEEEERQRGNFPDRFSGHQFPNYSSELNVNALLLGDSALYLCASSLMDRENTEAFFGQGTRLTVV.